The present entry profiles one T cell receptor beta chain with its context. What it binds is unknown. V was cut by 0 bases and J by 6 bases, with 24 bases left in between. This CDR3 comprises 19 residues. Germline CDR1 MNHEY, CDR2 SVGEGT. This specimen belongs to a study of T cell responses to AZD1222 COVID-19 vaccine. Looking at the study overall: Pooled in the analysis were second doses at about 4 or about 12 weeks.

Broader study findings: The donor group comprised mostly white British people and more females; the analysis possibly underestimated clonal diversity.

Data came from immunoSEQ multiplex PCR; TCRdb stores just in-frame clones and leaves some out. Of 80,000 to 90,000 clones listed, 92% are singletons. The V and J genes are TRBV6-2 or TRBV6-3 and TRBJ2-1; D may correspond to TRBD1 or TRBD2 (5 bases each). The specimen was peripheral blood, collected on day 0 of AZD1222 vaccination. This sequence was found in an adult in good health. CDR3 in DNA: TGTGCCAGCAGTTACTCGAACGAGGCCTCCGACGGGACGGTCAATGAGCAGTTCTTC. Its protein product is CASSYSNEASDGTVNEQFF.